The 18 T cell receptor beta chains given below trace back to one sample, sequenced in a study of radiotherapy plus CTLA-4 blockade in lung cancer. Method: immunoSEQ multiplex PCR; TCRdb's copy keeps in-frame clones and lacks some. The sample has about 97,000 clones, 60% to 75% seen once; the top ten hold 2.5% to 3.5%. Here the sequenced sample was peripheral blood, taken from a patient treated with radiotherapy plus ipilimumab. Every receptor here comes from a human donor with non-small cell lung cancer who had a partial response to radiotherapy plus ipilimumab. Some clones in this sample may be carry-over from other donors' samples.

The chain employs TRBV23-1 and TRBJ1-1, with 9 bases aligning to TRBD1. TRBV23-1 is an ORF, and what it does is uncertain. The trim removed 11 bases at V and 1 base at J, leaving 11 bases unmatched. The CDR3 extends over 15 amino acids. CDR3 DNA sequence: TGCGCCCTACAACAGGGGGCGTCTAAGAACACTGAAGCTTTCTTT. It translates to CALQQGASKNTEAFF.

The chain recombines TRBV5-1 with TRBJ2-5; 11 nucleotides line up with TRBD1. V shed 3 bases and J 5 bases; nucleotides not matched to a gene: 6. In germline, CDR1 is SGHRS, CDR2 YFSETQ. The CDR3 consists of 15 residues. The CDR3 DNA follows: TGCGCCAGCAGCTATGGACAGGGGGCAGGGGAGACCCAGTACTTC. Its protein product is CASSYGQGAGETQYF.

The rearrangement joins TRBV18 to TRBJ2-7; tentatively, D is TRBD1 (6 bases). The germline V and J ends were trimmed by 2 bases and 5 bases, with 10 bases remaining between them. The germline gives CDR1 KGHSH, CDR2 LQKENI. The CDR3 runs to 13 residues. The chain's CDR3 is CASSPTGFDEQYF. The CDR3 DNA follows: TGTGCCAGCTCACCAACAGGGTTCGACGAGCAGTACTTC.

The chain has TRBV4-1 and TRBJ2-1, with D possibly matching TRBD2 (5 bases). CDR3 length equals 14 residues. Looked up from germline, CDR1 is MGHRA and CDR2 is YSYEKL. The ends were cut back, 2 bases at V and 7 bases at J, with 12 bases in the middle. The CDR3: CASSQIGSTNEQFF. The CDR3 DNA follows: TGCGCCAGCAGCCAAATTGGGAGTACAAATGAGCAGTTCTTC.

This clone was observed a single time. The chain is built from TRBV6-5 and TRBJ2-1, with D perhaps matching TRBD1 (6 bases). Trimming pared 5 bases from V and 3 bases from J, leaving 14 bases between. The germline CDR1 and CDR2 sequences are MNHEY and SVGAGI. The CDR3 extends over 15 amino acids. In DNA, the CDR3 is TGTGCCAGCAGTGGGGGCAGGGGTTTCTACAATGAGCAGTTCTTC. Its translation: CASSGGRGFYNEQFF.

The chain employs TRBV18 and TRBJ1-5; TRBD1 is a possible D gene (6 bases). Looked up from germline, CDR1 is KGHSH and CDR2 is LQKENI. V was pared by 3 bases and J by 2 bases, with 14 bases between. The CDR3 runs 16 residues. CDR3 in DNA: TGTGCCAGCTCACCCATTCAGGGGTCGGGCAATCAGCCCCAGCATTTT. Its protein is CASSPIQGSGNQPQHF.

This clone has just one count. The CDR3 reads CSLYAGTGGLDEQFF. DNA for the CDR3: TGCAGCCTATATGCCGGGACAGGGGGCTTAGATGAGCAGTTCTTC. The gene calls are TRBV29-1 and TRBJ2-1, with 12 positions matching TRBD1. Losses at the gene ends were 8 bases for V and 8 bases for J; bases not matched to a gene: 13. The CDR3 extends over 15 amino acids. Germline CDR1 is SQVTM and CDR2 is ANQGSEA.

The chain carries TRBV7-2 and TRBJ2-3; no definite D call. Germline CDR1 SGHTA, CDR2 FQGNSA. This CDR3 is 14 amino acids long. The V gene lost 2 bases and the J gene lost 4 bases, with 10 bases spanning the gap. The DNA of the CDR3 is TGTGCCAGCAGCTTAACACAACTATCAGATACGCAGTATTTT. This translates into CASSLTQLSDTQYF.

This chain links TRBV20-1 with TRBJ2-1; D is ambiguous. Germline loops: CDR1 DFQATT, CDR2 SNEGSKA (reference sequence). The CDR3 extends over 11 amino acids. The ends were cut back, 6 bases at V and 4 bases at J, with 7 bases in the middle. The CDR3 DNA follows: TGCAGTGCCAGTTCTTACAATGAGCAGTTCTTC. Protein product: CSASSYNEQFF.

This chain links TRBV11-3 with TRBJ1-1, with TRBD1 matching over 7 bases. The CDR3 has 16 residues. The germline V gene encodes CDR1 SGHNT and CDR2 YENEEA. Germline trimming cut 5 bases from V and 0 bases from J; bases unmatched to any gene: 9. The CDR3 sequence: CASSRTGTLMNTEAFF. As DNA, the CDR3 is TGTGCCAGCAGCCGGACAGGCACTTTAATGAACACTGAAGCTTTCTTT.

The chain joins TRBV7-8 to TRBJ1-2; weak D call: TRBD1 (5 bases). Germline V CDR1 and CDR2: SGHVS, FQNEAQ. Trimming stripped 3 bases from V and 0 bases from J, with 17 bases between. The CDR3 totals 17 residues. The CDR3 spells CASSFQPPGGANYGYTF. The CDR3 nucleotides read TGTGCCAGCAGCTTCCAACCACCAGGAGGGGCTAACTATGGCTACACCTTC.

V gene TRBV7-7 combines with J gene TRBJ2-7; 7 nucleotides agree with TRBD2. The germline V gene encodes CDR1 SSHAT and CDR2 FNYEAQ (reference sequence). The CDR3 loop spans 16 amino acids. The V segment lost 2 bases and the J segment 0 bases; nucleotides outside the gene matches: 7. CDR3 nucleotide sequence: TGTGCCAGCAGCTTACGAGGGCGGGGGACCTCCTACGAGCAGTACTTC. This translates into CASSLRGRGTSYEQYF.

The CDR3 DNA follows: TGTGCCACTTCGACAGGGGCCAAAAGCACAGATACGCAGTATTTT. Translating gives CATSTGAKSTDTQYF. This sequence joins TRBV6-5 and TRBJ2-3; 8 nucleotides match TRBD1. Germline V lookup: CDR1 MNHEY, CDR2 SVGAGI. J gave up 0 bases and V 10 bases, and 9 bases lay outside the gene matches. CDR3 length equals 15 residues.

V gene TRBV5-1 combines with J gene TRBJ2-5; possible D gene TRBD2, 6 bases. Germline-derived CDR1 and CDR2 are SGHRS and YFSETQ. V was pared by 0 bases and J by 3 bases, with 12 bases between. The CDR3 contains 15 residues. CDR3 DNA: TGCGCCAGCAGCTTGGAGGGGCGGAGGGAAGAGACCCAGTACTTC. This codes for CASSLEGRREETQYF.

This chain connects TRBV11-2 to TRBJ2-5, with 9 bases identical to TRBD2. Germline loops: CDR1 SGHAT, CDR2 FQNNGV. The CDR3 is made up of 15 amino acids. V lost 2 bases and J lost 5; bases outside the gene matches: 6. The CDR3: CASSLFAGGLETQYF. CDR3 in DNA: TGTGCCAGCAGCTTATTCGCGGGGGGGCTGGAGACCCAGTACTTC.

The V gene is TRBV7-2, the J gene TRBJ2-5, with TRBD2 as a possible D gene (6 bases). In germline, CDR1 is SGHTA, CDR2 FQGNSA. The V gene lost 5 bases and the J gene lost 9 bases, with 19 bases spanning the gap. This CDR3 is 14 amino acids long. CDR3 in DNA: TGTGCCAGCAGCCCCGGACCAGCCCCGGGGGCCCAGTACTTC. Residues: CASSPGPAPGAQYF.

This rearrangement joins TRBV5-1 to TRBJ2-7; 7 nucleotides line up with TRBD1. J was trimmed by 3 bases and V by 7 bases; bases with no gene match: 4. CDR3 length: 12 amino acids. Germline CDR1 reads SGHRS; CDR2 reads YFSETQ. The DNA for the CDR3 is TGCGCCAGCGGGCAGGGGGACTACGAGCAGTACTTC. It yields the protein CASGQGDYEQYF.

The chain recombines TRBV5-3 with TRBJ1-2; D possibly corresponds to TRBD1 (5 bases). Being an ORF, TRBV5-3 has a function that is uncertain. CDR3 size: 13 residues. With 9 bases removed from V and 4 bases from J, the gap between germline ends came to 16 bases. The CDR3 region is CATPTGVCYGYTF. The DNA for the CDR3 is TGTGCCACCCCCACGGGGGTGTGCTATGGCTACACCTTC.